The 10 T cell receptor beta chains below all came from one sample that was sequenced in a study of regulatory and conventional T cells in RAG deficiency. Produced via immunoSEQ multiplex PCR; TCRdb's table is partial and in-frame only. This sample has 30,000 to 40,000 clones; about 91% occur once, and the top ten carry roughly 13%. The same data also contributed to another study, on regulatory T cells. That work states: The PCR used 52 TRBV and 13 TRBJ primers.

Sequenced sample: CD8+ T cells sorted from blood. The source is a human donor in good health.

The V gene is TRBV11-2, the J gene TRBJ1-2, with 9 positions matching TRBD1. V trimming: 1 base; J trimming: 4 bases; junction bases outside the gene matches: 7. Germline CDR1 is SGHAT and CDR2 is FQNNGV. The CDR3 is 16 residues long. CDR3 in amino acids: CASSLVPGTGTYGYTF. Written as DNA, the CDR3 is TGTGCCAGCAGCTTAGTCCCCGGGACAGGGACCTATGGCTACACCTTC.

The chain recombines TRBV5-1 with TRBJ2-3; 7 bases are shared with TRBD1. The length of the CDR3 is 14 residues. Per the germline V gene, CDR1 is SGHRS and CDR2 is YFSETQ. With V trimmed by 4 bases and J by 4 bases, 6 bases remained unmatched. The CDR3 sequence: CASSLFRGSDTQYF. The CDR3 region has the DNA TGCGCCAGCAGCCTCTTCAGGGGGTCAGATACGCAGTATTTT.

The V and J genes are TRBV28 and TRBJ1-2, with unresolved D. CDR3 length: 11 residues. Trimming removed 7 bases from V and 5 bases from J, with 8 bases in between. Germline CDR1 and CDR2: MDHEN and SYDVKM. The CDR3 DNA is TGTGCCAGCAATTCCCGATATGGCTACACCTTC. Its protein product is CASNSRYGYTF.

The chain carries TRBV27 and TRBJ1-2; possibly TRBD1 for D (5 bases). Germline lookup yields CDR1 MNHEY and CDR2 SMNVEV (reference sequence). The ends were cut back, 6 bases at V and 3 bases at J, with 11 bases in the middle. This CDR3 is built from 13 residues. The CDR3 sequence is CASSLGTDYGYTF. The CDR3 coding sequence is TGTGCCAGCAGCCTAGGGACGGACTATGGCTACACCTTC.

The rearrangement uses TRBV30 and TRBJ1-5, with unresolved D. With 2 bases removed from V and 3 bases from J, the gap between germline ends came to 8 bases. The CDR3 length is 13 residues. CDR1 is GTSNPN and CDR2 is SVGIG in the germline V gene (reference sequence). The chain's CDR3 is CAWSMSDNQPQHF. The CDR3 nucleotides are TGTGCCTGGAGTATGTCAGACAATCAGCCCCAGCATTTT.

V and J are TRBV10-2 and TRBJ2-3, with no clear D. Germline V gene data show CDR1 as WSHSY and CDR2 as SAAADI. With 3 bases removed from V and 3 bases from J, the gap between germline ends came to 22 bases. The CDR3 runs to 18 residues. The CDR3: CASSDLPRYSKPTDTQYF. The CDR3 nucleotides read TGCGCCAGCAGTGATCTCCCCCGCTACAGTAAACCAACAGATACGCAGTATTTT.

The chain combines TRBV6-5 with TRBJ1-6, with TRBD1 matching 7 bases. Germline V gives CDR1 MNHEY, CDR2 SVGAGI. This CDR3 region has 15 residues. V trimming: 5 bases; J trimming: 4 bases; junction bases outside the gene matches: 5. CDR3: CASSKPGQYNSPLHF. The CDR3 nucleotides read TGTGCCAGCAGTAAACCGGGACAGTATAATTCACCCCTCCACTTT.

This chain connects TRBV4-1 to TRBJ2-1; 7 bases are shared with TRBD1. The junction had 2 bases not matched to a gene; V was cut back by 2 bases and J by 4 bases. Germline assignment: CDR1 MGHRA and CDR2 YSYEKL. The CDR3 covers 14 residues. CDR3 sequence reads: CASSQTTGYNEQFF. CDR3 DNA: TGCGCCAGCAGCCAAACGACAGGGTACAATGAGCAGTTCTTC.

J is TRBJ2-7 and V is TRBV6-1; 13 positions agree with TRBD2. This CDR3 is built from 15 residues. Germline V gene data show CDR1 as MNHNS and CDR2 as SASEGT. The V segment lost 6 bases and the J segment 5 bases; nucleotides outside the gene matches: 7. CDR3 DNA: TGTGCCAGCAGCCCTACTAGCGGGAGGGCTCACGAGCAGTACTTC. Translating gives CASSPTSGRAHEQYF.

V and J are TRBV5-1 and TRBJ2-7; perhaps D is TRBD1 or TRBD2 (5 bases each). V was pared by 5 bases and J by 1 base, with 16 bases between. Germline lookup yields CDR1 SGHRS and CDR2 YFSETQ. This CDR3 has 15 amino acids. The CDR3 spells CASSPGDAISYEQYF. CDR3 nucleotides: TGCGCCAGCAGTCCCGGGGACGCCATATCCTACGAGCAGTACTTC.